The present T cell receptor (beta chain) was sequenced within a study of metastatic and nonmetastatic thyroid tumors. Study-level background: Repertoires from blood and tumor or nodule tissue of malignant and benign thyroid patients were compared.

Findings and caveats of the study: The reported finding was significantly higher TCR beta diversity in malignant thyroid tumors relative to benign nodules, in blood and tumor.

V was trimmed by 6 bases and J by 5 bases, leaving 16 bases between them. Germline loops: CDR1 MNHNS, CDR2 SASEGT. The CDR3 is 14 residues long. The entire patient cohort was treatment-naive prior to thyroid surgery. Study processing details: Construction of a distant-metastasis classifier for papillary thyroid cancer relied on CDR3 differences across clinicopathological groups. TCRdb re-clonotyped the PCR reads via MiXCR. The V and J calls, along with clone size, are taken from TCRdb and not from the paper's own processing. The sample lists around 50,000 clones; 25% to 35% were seen once. This clone was observed a handful of times. Antigen unknown.

The source material was blood. The receptor was derived from a female donor with papillary thyroid cancer or a benign thyroid nodule (not recorded which). Some clones in this sample may be carry-over from other donors' samples. V usage is TRBV6-1 and J usage is TRBJ2-5; TRBD1 might be the D (6 bases). Here the CDR3 reads CASSRNHRDETQYF. CDR3 bases: TGTGCCAGCAGCCGAAATCACAGGGACGAGACCCAGTACTTC.